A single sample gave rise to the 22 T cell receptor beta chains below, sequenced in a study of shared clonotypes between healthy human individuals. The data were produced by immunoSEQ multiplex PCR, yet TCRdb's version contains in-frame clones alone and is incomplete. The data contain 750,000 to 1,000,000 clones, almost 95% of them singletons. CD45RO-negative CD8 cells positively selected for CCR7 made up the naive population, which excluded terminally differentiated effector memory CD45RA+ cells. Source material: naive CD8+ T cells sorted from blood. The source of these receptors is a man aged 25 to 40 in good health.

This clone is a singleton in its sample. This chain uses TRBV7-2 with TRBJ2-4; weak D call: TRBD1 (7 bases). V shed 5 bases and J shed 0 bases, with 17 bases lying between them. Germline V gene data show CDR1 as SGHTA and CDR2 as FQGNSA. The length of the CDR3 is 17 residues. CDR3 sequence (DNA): TGTGCCAGCAGCCCACGCCCGCGGGACAGAGCCAAAAACATTCAGTACTTC. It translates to CASSPRPRDRAKNIQYF.

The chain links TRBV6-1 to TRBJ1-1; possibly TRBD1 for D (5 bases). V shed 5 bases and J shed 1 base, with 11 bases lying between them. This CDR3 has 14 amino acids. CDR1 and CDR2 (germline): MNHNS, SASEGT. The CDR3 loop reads CASSQGGRNTEAFF. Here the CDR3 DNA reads TGTGCCAGCAGTCAGGGAGGAAGGAACACTGAAGCTTTCTTT.

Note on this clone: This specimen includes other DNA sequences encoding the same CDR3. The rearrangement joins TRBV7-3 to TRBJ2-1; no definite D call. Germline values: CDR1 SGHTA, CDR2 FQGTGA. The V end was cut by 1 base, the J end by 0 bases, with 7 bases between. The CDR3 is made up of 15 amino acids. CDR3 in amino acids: CASSLISGSYNEQFF. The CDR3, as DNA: TGTGCCAGCAGCTTAATATCTGGCTCCTACAATGAGCAGTTCTTC.

As DNA, the CDR3 is TGTGCCAGCAGTTTGTATCAACCGGCCCCAGGGGAGTATGGCTACACCTTC. It codes for CASSLYQPAPGEYGYTF. The chain has TRBV27 and TRBJ1-2; D is perhaps TRBD1 (6 bases). CDR3 length equals 17 residues. In germline, CDR1 is MNHEY, CDR2 SMNVEV (reference sequence). V lost 3 bases to trimming and J lost 5 bases, with 22 bases between them.

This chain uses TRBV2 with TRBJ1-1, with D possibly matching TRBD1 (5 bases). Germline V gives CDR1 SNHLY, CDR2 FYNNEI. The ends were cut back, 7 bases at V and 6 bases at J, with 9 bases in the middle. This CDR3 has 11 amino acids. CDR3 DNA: TGTGCCAGCACGGGGGACGCTGAAGCTTTCTTT. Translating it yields CASTGDAEAFF.

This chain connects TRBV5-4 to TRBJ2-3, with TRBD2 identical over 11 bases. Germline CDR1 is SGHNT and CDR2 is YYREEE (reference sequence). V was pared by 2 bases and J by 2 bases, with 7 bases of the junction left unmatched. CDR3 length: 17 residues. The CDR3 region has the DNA TGTGCCAGCAGCTTACAGACTAGCGGGATCTACACAGATACGCAGTATTTT. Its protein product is CASSLQTSGIYTDTQYF. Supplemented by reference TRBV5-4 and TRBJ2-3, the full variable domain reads ETGVTQSPTHLIKTRGQQVTLRCSSQSGHNTVSWYQQALGQGPQFIFQYYREEENGRGNFPPRFSGLQFPNYSSELNVNALELDDSALYLCASSLQTSGIYTDTQYFGPGTRLTVL.

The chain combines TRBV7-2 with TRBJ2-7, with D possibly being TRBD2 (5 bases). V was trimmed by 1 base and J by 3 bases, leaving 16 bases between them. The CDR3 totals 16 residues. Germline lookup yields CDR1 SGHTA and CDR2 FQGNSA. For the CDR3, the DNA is TGTGCCAGCAGCTTAGTGTCTGGGGAGATTCTCTACGAGCAGTACTTC. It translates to CASSLVSGEILYEQYF.

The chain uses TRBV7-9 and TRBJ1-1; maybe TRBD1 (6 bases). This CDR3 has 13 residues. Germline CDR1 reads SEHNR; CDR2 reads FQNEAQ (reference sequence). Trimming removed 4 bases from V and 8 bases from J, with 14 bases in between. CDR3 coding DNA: TGTGCCAGCAGCTCGACCAAGGACAGAGAAGCTTTCTTT. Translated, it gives CASSSTKDREAFF.

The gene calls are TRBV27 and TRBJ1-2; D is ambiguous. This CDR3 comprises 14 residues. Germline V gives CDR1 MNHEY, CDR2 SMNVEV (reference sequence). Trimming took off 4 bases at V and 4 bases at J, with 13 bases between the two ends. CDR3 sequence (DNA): TGTGCCAGCAGTTCCGACCTAGGTGGCTATGGCTACACCTTC. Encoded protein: CASSSDLGGYGYTF.

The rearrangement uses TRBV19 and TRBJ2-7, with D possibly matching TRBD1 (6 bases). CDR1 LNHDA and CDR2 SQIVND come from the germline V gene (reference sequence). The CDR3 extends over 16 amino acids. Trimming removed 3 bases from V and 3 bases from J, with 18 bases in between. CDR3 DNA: TGTGCCAGTAGTATGAAGGGACAACATTACGGCTACGAGCAGTACTTC. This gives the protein CASSMKGQHYGYEQYF.

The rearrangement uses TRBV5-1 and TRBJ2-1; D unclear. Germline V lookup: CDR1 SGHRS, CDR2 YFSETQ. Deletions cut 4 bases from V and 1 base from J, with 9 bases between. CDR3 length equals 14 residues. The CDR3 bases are TGCGCCAGCAGCGTCTCCGGGTCCTACAATGAGCAGTTCTTC. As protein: CASSVSGSYNEQFF. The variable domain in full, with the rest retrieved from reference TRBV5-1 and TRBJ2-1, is KAGVTQTPRYLIKTRGQQVTLSCSPISGHRSVSWYQQTPGQGLQFLFEYFSETQRNKGNFPGRFSGRQFSNSRSEMNVSTLELGDSALYLCASSVSGSYNEQFFGPGTRLTVL.

In DNA, the CDR3 is TGCAGCGTTAGCGAAACAGGAATTTCCTACGAGCAGTACTTC. As protein: CSVSETGISYEQYF. The chain links TRBV29-1 to TRBJ2-7, with a weak D call TRBD1 (5 bases). The CDR3 contains 14 residues. Trimming removed 5 bases at V and 1 base at J, with 15 bases between. Germline loops: CDR1 SQVTM, CDR2 ANQGSEA.

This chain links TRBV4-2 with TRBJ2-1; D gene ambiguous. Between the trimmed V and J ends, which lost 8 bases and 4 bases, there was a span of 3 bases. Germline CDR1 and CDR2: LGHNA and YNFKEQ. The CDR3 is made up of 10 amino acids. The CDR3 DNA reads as TGTGCCAGCGGTTACAATGAGCAGTTCTTC. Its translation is CASGYNEQFF.

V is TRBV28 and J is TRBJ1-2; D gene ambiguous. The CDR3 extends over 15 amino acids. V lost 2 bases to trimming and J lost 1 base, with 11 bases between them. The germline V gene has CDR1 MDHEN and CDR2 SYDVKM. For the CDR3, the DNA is TGTGCCAGCAGTTTAGTGGAGATGCATAACTATGGCTACACCTTC. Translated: CASSLVEMHNYGYTF.

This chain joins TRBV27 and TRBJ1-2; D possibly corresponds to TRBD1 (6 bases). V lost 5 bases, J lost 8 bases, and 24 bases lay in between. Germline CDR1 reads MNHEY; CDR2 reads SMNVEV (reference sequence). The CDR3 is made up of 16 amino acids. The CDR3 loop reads CASSVTGRNSGGGYTF. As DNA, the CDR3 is TGTGCCAGCAGTGTAACAGGGAGGAATTCGGGTGGAGGCTACACCTTC.

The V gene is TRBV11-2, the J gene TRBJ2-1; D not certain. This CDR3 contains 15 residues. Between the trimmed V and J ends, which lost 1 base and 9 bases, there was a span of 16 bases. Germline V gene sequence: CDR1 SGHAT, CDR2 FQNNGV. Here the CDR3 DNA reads TGTGCCAGCAGCTTAGTAGGCAAGAGTGAAGCTGAGCAGTTCTTC. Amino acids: CASSLVGKSEAEQFF.

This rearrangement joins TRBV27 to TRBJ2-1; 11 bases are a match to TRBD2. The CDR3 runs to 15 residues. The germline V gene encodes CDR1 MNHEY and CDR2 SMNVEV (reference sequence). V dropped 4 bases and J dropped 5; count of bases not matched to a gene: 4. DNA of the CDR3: TGTGCCAGCAGTTCACTAGCGGGGGTAAACAATGAGCAGTTCTTC. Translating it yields CASSSLAGVNNEQFF.

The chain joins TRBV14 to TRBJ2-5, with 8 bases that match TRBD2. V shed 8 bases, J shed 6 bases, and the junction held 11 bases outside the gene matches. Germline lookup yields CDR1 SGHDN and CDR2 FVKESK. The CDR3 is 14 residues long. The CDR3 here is CASPCPGGVQTQYF. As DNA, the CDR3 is TGTGCCAGCCCTTGTCCGGGAGGGGTCCAGACCCAGTACTTC.

The CDR3 nucleotides are TGTGCCAGCAGCTCTTCTAGACAGGGGGCAGAACACACTGAAGCTTTCTTT. This translates into CASSSSRQGAEHTEAFF. V is TRBV7-9 and J is TRBJ1-1, with 10 bases matching TRBD1. Germline CDR1 and CDR2: SEHNR and FQNEAQ (reference sequence). With V trimmed by 4 bases and J by 3 bases, 11 bases remained unmatched. CDR3 length equals 17 residues.

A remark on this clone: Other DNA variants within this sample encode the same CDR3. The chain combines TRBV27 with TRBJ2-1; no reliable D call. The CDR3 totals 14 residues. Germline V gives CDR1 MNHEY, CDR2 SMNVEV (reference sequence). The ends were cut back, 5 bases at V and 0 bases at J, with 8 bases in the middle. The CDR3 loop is CASSRGVSYNEQFF. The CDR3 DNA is TGTGCCAGCAGTCGTGGGGTCTCCTACAATGAGCAGTTCTTC.

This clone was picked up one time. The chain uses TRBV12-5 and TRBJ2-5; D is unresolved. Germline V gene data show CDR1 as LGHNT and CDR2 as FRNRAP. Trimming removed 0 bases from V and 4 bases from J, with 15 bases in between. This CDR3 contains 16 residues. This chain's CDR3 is CASGLVWNGSTETQYF. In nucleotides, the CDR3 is TGTGCTAGTGGTTTGGTATGGAACGGTTCCACAGAGACCCAGTACTTC.

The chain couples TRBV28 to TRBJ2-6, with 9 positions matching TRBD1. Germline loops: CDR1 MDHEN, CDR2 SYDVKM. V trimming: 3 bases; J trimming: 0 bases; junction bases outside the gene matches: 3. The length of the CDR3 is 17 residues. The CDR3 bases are TGTGCCAGCAGTTTGACAGGGGGGAGCTCTGGGGCCAACGTCCTGACTTTC. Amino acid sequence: CASSLTGGSSGANVLTF.